This T cell receptor beta chain was recorded in a study of regulatory T cells in long-lasting Graves disease. This CDR3 is built from 13 residues. The V gene's germline CDR1 is DFQATT and CDR2 SNEGSKA (reference sequence). Documented time point: newly diagnosed GD, antithyroid drugs for less than 3 months. PBMCs provided the RNA from which the TCR library was made. This clonotype was detected only once. Its antigen remains unidentified. It may be a read error: a sequence one base away is much more abundant. TCR beta libraries were built with iRepertoire HTBI primers and Arm-PCR of CDR3 regions. MiXCR, run by TCRdb on the multiplex PCR reads, gives a single entry per CDR3 protein. The table shows some 500,000 distinct CDR3 sequences, with 13% occurring only once. Broader study findings: Favored usage of TRBV28, TRBJ1-2 and TRBJ2-5 was recorded in persistent disease.

The sample was also linked to a second study, of T cells in Graves' hyperthyroidism and ophthalmopathy. That paper adds: The HTBI primer set served for first-round RT-PCR of the TCR CDR3.

The source material was peripheral blood mononuclear cells (PBMCs), sampled at new diagnosis, from a patient treated with antithyroid drugs. The clonotype was recovered from a man younger than 45 with Graves disease. The chain joins TRBV20-1 to TRBJ2-7, with 10 bases identical to TRBD2. The DNA of the CDR3 is TGCAGTGCCGGACTAGCGGAAACCTACAAGCAGTACTTC. Protein product: CSAGLAETYKQYF.